The rows below give T cell receptor beta chains drawn from one sample of a study of a mutant IDH1 vaccine in newly diagnosed glioma. The data were produced by immunoSEQ multiplex PCR, yet TCRdb's version contains in-frame clones alone and is incomplete. The repertoire includes fewer than 100,000 clones, about 90% of them detected once, and 0.5% to 0.6% sits in the top ten. The specimen comprised PBMCs, sampled from a glioma patient treated with radiotherapy, temozolomide or both. All receptors derive from a woman in her fifties or sixties with glioma. Both conserved end residues are part of each CDR3. A D gene is named only where the DNA matches it firmly. Size values are once, few and many counts, or a class for expanded clones, and some rows have none.

>TRBJ1-5|-|-|TRBV6-6
CAVSSGELGGNQPQHF
TGTGCCGTATCGAGTGGGGAGCTGGGCGGGAATCAGCCCCAGCATTTT
>TRBJ2-1|TRBD1|-|TRBV19
CAISPGTGENEQFF
TGTGCCATTTCCCCCGGGACAGGGGAGAATGAGCAGTTCTTC
>TRBJ1-2|-|-|TRBV13
CASSLGKVYGYTF
TGTGCCAGCAGCTTAGGCAAGGTTTATGGCTACACCTTC
>TRBJ2-7|-|-|TRBV6-5
CASSYSQGTTAYEQYF
TGTGCCAGCAGTTACTCGCAAGGGACAACCGCCTACGAGCAGTACTTC
>TRBJ1-6|TRBD1|-|TRBV14
CASSLTPTGVQSPLHF
TGTGCCAGCAGTCTTACCCCGACAGGGGTACAGTCACCCCTCCACTTT
>TRBJ2-5|TRBD2|-|TRBV10-3
CAIRPAGGGGSFYQETQYF
TGTGCCATCAGACCCGCGGGGGGGGGCGGCAGCTTTTACCAAGAGACCCAGTACTTC
>TRBJ2-2|-|-|TRBV6-1
CATMGRTVTTGELFF
TGTGCCACCATGGGCCGGACAGTAACCACCGGGGAGCTGTTTTTT
>TRBJ1-1|TRBD1|-|TRBV28
CASSLLGTGDTEAFF
TGTGCCAGCAGTTTGTTGGGGACAGGGGACACTGAAGCTTTCTTT
>TRBJ1-3|-|-|TRBV2
CATREGDIVSGNTIYF
TGTGCCACCCGGGAGGGGGACATTGTGTCGGGAAACACCATATATTTT
>TRBJ2-5|-|-|TRBV5-4
CASRGAGETQYF
TGTGCCAGCAGGGGGGCGGGAGAGACCCAGTACTTC
>TRBJ1-2|-|once|TRBV19
CASTGDRAQERGYTF
TGTGCCAGTACGGGTGATCGGGCGCAGGAACGAGGCTACACCTTC
>TRBJ2-7|TRBD1|-|TRBV5-1
CASSFLTGTGGGEQYF
TGCGCCAGCAGCTTCCTTACCGGGACAGGGGGTGGCGAGCAGTACTTC
>TRBJ2-7|TRBD1|-|TRBV30
CAWSPTQGAQYEQYF
TGTGCCTGGAGTCCCACACAGGGGGCCCAATACGAGCAGTACTTC
>TRBJ1-2|-|-|TRBV7-9
CASSASPRLGYGYTF
TGTGCCAGCAGTGCGTCCCCCCGGCTTGGCTATGGCTACACCTTC
>TRBJ2-1|TRBD2|-|TRBV9
CASSTSGSLSYNEQFF
TGTGCCAGCAGCACTAGCGGGAGCCTCTCCTACAATGAGCAGTTCTTC
>TRBJ2-7|TRBD2|-|TRBV5-5
CASSLATSGRKEQYF
TGTGCCAGCAGCTTGGCGACTAGCGGGAGAAAGGAACAGTACTTC
>TRBJ1-2|TRBD1|-|TRBV27
CASSSGQGVGYTF
TGTGCCAGCAGTTCGGGACAGGGGGTAGGCTACACCTTC
>TRBJ1-1|-|-|TRBV2
CANSDPRTEAFF
TGTGCCAACTCTGATCCGAGGACTGAAGCTTTCTTT
>TRBJ2-7|TRBD1|-|TRBV30
CAWSLFTGGSLEQYF
TGTGCCTGGAGCCTATTCACAGGGGGCTCCCTCGAGCAGTACTTC
>TRBJ1-1|-|-|TRBV7-9
CASSLPPSDTEAFF
TGTGCCAGCAGCTTGCCCCCTTCTGACACTGAAGCTTTCTTT
>TRBJ2-4|TRBD1|-|TRBV29-1
CSVEGSRTGQPENIQYF
TGCAGCGTTGAAGGATCGCGGACAGGGCAACCGGAAAACATTCAGTACTTC
>TRBJ2-3|TRBD2|-|TRBV9
CASSVAGTRTAHNTQYF
TGTGCCAGCAGCGTCGCCGGGACTAGGACAGCCCACAATACGCAGTATTTT
>TRBJ1-1|-|-|TRBV4-1
CASSQDLVGAARNTEAFF
TGCGCCAGCAGCCAAGATCTGGTAGGGGCTGCACGAAACACTGAAGCTTTCTTT
>TRBJ1-1|-|-|TRBV7-2
CASSLSGTRNTEAFF
TGTGCCAGCAGCCTCTCAGGGACAAGGAACACTGAAGCTTTCTTT
>TRBJ2-3|-|-|TRBV6-5
CASSPPGTDTQYF
TGTGCCAGCAGTCCCCCCGGCACAGATACGCAGTATTTT
>TRBJ2-3|-|-|TRBV19
CATRGFADTQYF
TGTGCCACTAGGGGCTTCGCAGATACGCAGTATTTT
>TRBJ2-7|-|-|TRBV27
CASGTPSSYEQYF
TGTGCCAGCGGGACTCCAAGCTCCTACGAGCAGTACTTC
>TRBJ2-1|-|few|TRBV5-6
CASSFTSINEQFF
TGTGCCAGCAGCTTTACGTCCATCAATGAGCAGTTCTTC
>TRBJ1-4|TRBD1|-|TRBV5-1
CASSLGQGSNEKLFF
TGCGCCAGCAGCTTGGGACAGGGCAGTAATGAAAAACTGTTTTTT
>TRBJ2-7|TRBD2|-|TRBV2
CASRGGGQPLSYEQYF
TGTGCCAGCAGGGGGGGAGGGCAACCTCTCTCCTACGAGCAGTACTTC
>TRBJ1-4|-|-|TRBV4-2
CASRERGFGEKLFF
TGTGCCAGCAGGGAGCGCGGCTTTGGCGAAAAACTGTTTTTT
>TRBJ2-1|-|once|TRBV6-6
CASSQTGSSYNEQFF
TGTGCCAGCAGTCAGACTGGCAGCTCCTACAATGAGCAGTTCTTC
>TRBJ2-5|-|-|TRBV5-1
CASSLDTGKETQYF
TGCGCCAGCAGCTTGGACACGGGGAAGGAGACCCAGTACTTC
>TRBJ2-7|TRBD1|-|TRBV9
CASSVGGTGLRYEQYF
TGTGCCAGCAGCGTAGGAGGGACAGGGCTCCGGTACGAGCAGTACTTC
>TRBJ1-2|TRBD1|once|TRBV9
CASSGRRTGVYYGYTF
TGTGCCAGCAGCGGGAGGAGGACAGGGGTTTACTATGGCTACACCTTC
>TRBJ2-7|-|-|TRBV19
CASSLWGKDEQYF
TGTGCCAGTAGTCTTTGGGGAAAGGACGAGCAGTACTTC
>TRBJ2-2|TRBD2|once|TRBV5-6
CASSLGLAGYTGELFF
TGTGCCAGCAGCTTAGGACTAGCGGGATACACCGGGGAGCTGTTTTTT
>TRBJ1-2|-|-|TRBV7-9
CASSASGSVYGYTF
TGTGCCAGCAGCGCCTCCGGGTCCGTCTATGGCTACACCTTC
>TRBJ1-4|TRBD1|-|TRBV19
CASSLRTGRNEKLFF
TGTGCCAGTAGTCTCAGGACAGGCCGTAATGAAAAACTGTTTTTT